The 16 T cell receptor beta chains given below trace back to one sample, sequenced in a study of T cell changes during pregnancy in multiple sclerosis. TCRdb keeps only in-frame clones here, not all; method: immunoSEQ multiplex PCR. The sample has 52,000 or so clones, approximately 91% seen once; the top ten hold 0.2% to 0.3%. This sample comprised CD4+ T cells from peripheral blood mononuclear cells, obtained in the second trimester of pregnancy. These receptors came from a female donor with multiple sclerosis, enrolled in a pregnancy study.

The chain recombines TRBV5-1 with TRBJ2-3; perhaps TRBD2 as D (5 bases). Germline-derived CDR1 and CDR2 are SGHRS and YFSETQ. The CDR3 covers 15 residues. The V end was cut by 5 bases, the J end by 0 bases, with 13 bases between. The CDR3 is CASRIGRVSTDTQYF. CDR3 nucleotides: TGCGCCAGCAGGATTGGGCGGGTTAGCACAGATACGCAGTATTTT.

This chain connects TRBV5-6 to TRBJ2-6; D perhaps matches TRBD1 (6 bases). Germline V CDR1 and CDR2: SGHDT, YYEEEE. V gave up 2 bases and J gave up 2 bases, with 8 bases separating them. This CDR3 contains 15 residues. The CDR3 sequence: CASSFRTAGANVLTF. CDR3 coding DNA: TGTGCCAGCAGCTTCAGGACAGCTGGGGCCAACGTCCTGACTTTC.

This clone showed up just once. The genes are TRBV6-1 and TRBJ2-2; D perhaps matches TRBD1 (5 bases). Trimming pared 6 bases from V and 2 bases from J, leaving 10 bases between. Germline V gene data show CDR1 as MNHNS and CDR2 as SASEGT. The CDR3 length is 14 residues. The CDR3 region has the DNA TGTGCCAGCAGGAGACAGCAAAACACCGGGGAGCTGTTTTTT. It yields the protein CASRRQQNTGELFF.

The table lists this clone with a few counts. In nucleotides, the CDR3 is TGCAGCGTGGTGACACGGCTAAACACTGAAGCTTTCTTT. Its protein is CSVVTRLNTEAFF. The gene calls are TRBV29-1 and TRBJ1-1; D not resolved. Trimming left V 6 bases short and J 2 bases short, with 13 bases between. CDR1 and CDR2 (germline): SQVTM, ANQGSEA. CDR3 length: 13 residues.

J is TRBJ1-3 and V is TRBV7-2; D is ambiguous. V lost 8 bases and J 0 bases, leaving 8 bases between the germline ends. The CDR3 is made up of 13 amino acids. From germline, CDR1 is SGHTA and CDR2 FQGNSA. The DNA of the CDR3 is TGTGCCAGCGGACTTGTCTCTGGAAACACCATATATTTT. It is translated as CASGLVSGNTIYF.

The genes are TRBV19 and TRBJ1-2; TRBD1 matches at 7 bases. Germline lookup yields CDR1 LNHDA and CDR2 SQIVND (reference sequence). This CDR3 comprises 10 residues. V shed 9 bases, J shed 7 bases, and the junction held 2 bases outside the gene matches. CDR3 amino acids: CASGDSGYTF. The CDR3 nucleotides read TGTGCCAGCGGGGACAGTGGCTACACCTTC.

The V gene is TRBV5-5, the J gene TRBJ1-1; D not certain. CDR1 and CDR2 (germline): SGHKS, YYEKEE (reference sequence). V was cut by 0 bases and J by 1 base, with 7 bases left in between. This CDR3 is 14 amino acids long. CDR3 region: CASSLAHANTEAFF. The CDR3 nucleotides are TGTGCCAGCAGCTTGGCACACGCGAACACTGAAGCTTTCTTT.

This rearrangement joins TRBV18 to TRBJ2-7; 10 bases map to TRBD1. Per the germline V gene, CDR1 is KGHSH and CDR2 is LQKENI. V was pared by 3 bases and J by 5 bases, with 13 bases of the junction left unmatched. The CDR3 loop spans 17 amino acids. This CDR3 is CASSPLPGTGENNEQYF. CDR3 nucleotides: TGTGCCAGCTCACCGCTACCCGGGACAGGGGAAAATAACGAGCAGTACTTC.

The genes are TRBV6-1 and TRBJ2-3; no reliable D call. The germline V gene encodes CDR1 MNHNS and CDR2 SASEGT. V was trimmed by 6 bases and J by 4 bases, leaving 8 bases between them. There are 12 residues in the CDR3. CDR3 DNA sequence: TGTGCCAGCAGCCTTACGGCAGATACGCAGTATTTT. Protein sequence: CASSLTADTQYF.

The chain carries TRBV9 and TRBJ2-5, with 7 bases identical to TRBD2. The CDR3 contains 15 residues. Per germline, CDR1 SGDLS and CDR2 YYNGEE. After removal of 3 bases from V and 5 bases from J, the junction contained 10 bases not matched to a gene. The CDR3 DNA is TGTGCCAGCAGCGGGAAAGCGGGACCCCAGGAGACCCAGTACTTC. As protein: CASSGKAGPQETQYF. Full variable domain (remainder filled in from reference TRBV9 and TRBJ2-5): DSGVTQTPKHLITATGQRVTLRCSPRSGDLSVYWYQQSLDQGLQFLIQYYNGEERAKGNILERFSAQQFPDLHSELNLSSLELGDSALYFCASSGKAGPQETQYFGPGTRLLVL.

The rearrangement uses TRBV6-5 and TRBJ1-4; the D is unclear. Germline V gene data show CDR1 as MNHEY and CDR2 as SVGAGI. The CDR3 runs 14 residues. Trimming took off 2 bases at V and 10 bases at J, with 14 bases between the two ends. The CDR3 nucleotides are TGTGCCAGCAGTTACGGCCGACTAAAGGGAAAACTGTTTTTT. Encoded protein: CASSYGRLKGKLFF.

CDR3 sequence reads: CASSALGQLNTEAFF. DNA for the CDR3: TGTGCCAGCAGTGCTTTGGGACAGCTCAACACTGAAGCTTTCTTT. The J gene is TRBJ1-1, the V gene TRBV6-1, with 7 bases aligning to TRBD1. Unmatched junction bases numbered 7, after V lost 4 bases and J lost 2 bases. Germline CDR1 MNHNS, CDR2 SASEGT. This CDR3 region has 15 residues.

The chain couples TRBV2 to TRBJ1-4, with D perhaps TRBD1 (6 bases). Trimming shortened V by 5 bases and J by 4 bases, and 8 bases separated the two germline ends. The CDR3 has 13 amino acids. Germline lookup yields CDR1 SNHLY and CDR2 FYNNEI. CDR3 sequence: CASSKQGNEKLFF. CDR3 nucleotides: TGTGCCAGCAGTAAACAGGGTAATGAAAAACTGTTTTTT.

V usage is TRBV6-1 and J usage is TRBJ2-1; a possible D gene is TRBD2 (7 bases). V dropped 1 base and J dropped 6 bases, with 10 bases sitting between them. There are 14 residues in the CDR3. The germline gives CDR1 MNHNS, CDR2 SASEGT. The CDR3 DNA reads TGTGCCAGCAGTGAAGTTCGGGGGGCCAATGAGCAGTTCTTC. Its protein is CASSEVRGANEQFF.

The CDR3 loop reads CASSLQGATYEQYF. The DNA of the CDR3 is TGTGCCAGCAGTCTACAGGGGGCAACCTACGAGCAGTACTTC. The chain couples TRBV6-6 to TRBJ2-7, with 9 bases that match TRBD1. V shed 5 bases and J 2 bases; nucleotides not matched to a gene: 4. The germline gives CDR1 MNHNY, CDR2 SVGAGI (reference sequence). This CDR3 contains 14 residues.

This rearrangement joins TRBV11-2 to TRBJ1-1, with D uncertain. CDR3 length equals 16 residues. CDR1 and CDR2 (germline): SGHAT, FQNNGV. Trimming shortened V by 0 bases and J by 4 bases, and 15 bases separated the two germline ends. CDR3 nucleotides: TGTGCCAGCAGCTTAGATTGGATCGGGGATAGCACTGAAGCTTTCTTT. Its protein is CASSLDWIGDSTEAFF.